This T cell receptor (beta chain) was found in a study of T cell responses to AZD1222 COVID-19 vaccine. General study points: Seropositive AZD1222 recipients at baseline numbered only 6 or 7. The donor group comprised mostly white British people and more females; the analysis possibly underestimated clonal diversity.

CDR1 and CDR2 (germline): LGHNT, FRNRAP. The CDR3 is 15 amino acids. V gave up 2 bases and J gave up 6 bases; unmatched junction bases: 9. The repertoire was sequenced with immunoSEQ multiplex PCR; TCRdb's copy has only in-frame clones and lacks some. The repertoire holds 80,000 to 95,000 clones, about 90% seen once, with around 2.8% in the top ten. Points on this clone: The antigen is not known.

The chain links TRBV12-5 to TRBJ2-7; 8 bases align to TRBD1. The receptor comes from an adult in good health. Sequenced material: peripheral blood, taken on day 0 of MenACWY control vaccination. The CDR3 region is CASGLRIRGPFEQYF. The CDR3 DNA reads as TGTGCTAGTGGTTTGAGGATCAGGGGGCCCTTCGAGCAGTACTTC.